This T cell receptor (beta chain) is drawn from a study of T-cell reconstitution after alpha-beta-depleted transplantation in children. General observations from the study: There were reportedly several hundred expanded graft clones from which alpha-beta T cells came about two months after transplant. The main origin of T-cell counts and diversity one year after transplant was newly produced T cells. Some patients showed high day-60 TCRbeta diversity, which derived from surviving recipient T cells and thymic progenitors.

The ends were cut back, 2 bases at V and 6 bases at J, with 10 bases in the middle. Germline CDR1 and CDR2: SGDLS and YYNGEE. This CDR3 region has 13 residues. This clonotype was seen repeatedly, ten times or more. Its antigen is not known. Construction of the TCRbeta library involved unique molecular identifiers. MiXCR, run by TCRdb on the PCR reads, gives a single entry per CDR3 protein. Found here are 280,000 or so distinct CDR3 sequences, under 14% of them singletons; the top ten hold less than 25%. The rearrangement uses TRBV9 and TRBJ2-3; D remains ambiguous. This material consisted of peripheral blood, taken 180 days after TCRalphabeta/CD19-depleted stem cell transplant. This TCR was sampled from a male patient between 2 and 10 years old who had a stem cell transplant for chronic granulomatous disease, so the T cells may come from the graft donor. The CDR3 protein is CASSVSRADTQYF. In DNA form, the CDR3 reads TGTGCCAGCAGCGTTTCCCGTGCGGATACGCAGTATTTT.